Listed below are T cell receptor beta chains from one sample, sequenced in a study of early T cells in non-severe SARS-CoV-2 infection. TCRdb analysed the 5' RACE reads with MiXCR anew, one entry per CDR3 protein. This table has 90,000 to 120,000 distinct CDR3 sequences, around 10% appearing once. The sample taken for sequencing was whole blood. These receptors all stem from an adult who was a healthcare worker with PCR-confirmed SARS-CoV-2 infection or an uninfected control (not recorded which). The CDR3 runs from the conserved cysteine through the conserved F or W. The D gene is left open where the match is weak. Rows give clone size only sometimes, using once, few, many, or a class for an expanded clone.

D | J | size | V | DNA | CDR3
NA | TRBJ2-2 | NA | TRBV7-2 | TGTGCCAGCAGCTTAGACCCACGGTCCGCCGGGGAGCTGTTTTTT | CASSLDPRSAGELFF
NA | TRBJ2-7 | few | TRBV5-1 | TGCGCCAGCAGCTTGGGGCCCAGCTCCTACGAGCAGTACTTC | CASSLGPSSYEQYF
NA | TRBJ2-5 | many | TRBV28 | TGTGCCAGCAGTTTATGGGGGGCGAAGACCCAGTACTTC | CASSLWGAKTQYF
TRBD2 | TRBJ2-1 | few | TRBV5-1 | TGCGCCAGCAGAGTTAGTGGGACTAGCGGTTACAATGAGCAGTTCTTC | CASRVSGTSGYNEQFF
NA | TRBJ2-7 | many | TRBV4-1 | TGCGCCAGCAGCCAAGAGACCCCTTCCGGTTTTTGGGGTTTTTCCTACGAGCAGTACTTC | CASSQETPSGFWGFSYEQYF
TRBD1 | TRBJ1-1 | few | TRBV5-1 | TGCGCCAGCAGCCCCACACAGGGGACGAACACTGAAGCTTTCTTT | CASSPTQGTNTEAFF
NA | TRBJ2-7 | few | TRBV3-1 | TGTGCCAGCAGCCAAGCGCGGGATTACGAGCAGTACTTC | CASSQARDYEQYF
NA | TRBJ2-7 | few | TRBV6-5 | TGTGCCAGCAGTTATCGCGGAACCTACGAGCAGTACTTC | CASSYRGTYEQYF
NA | TRBJ2-4 | many | TRBV28 | TGTGCCAGCAGTTCCCGAGGGGGAGCCAAAAACATTCAGTACTTC | CASSSRGGAKNIQYF
TRBD1 | TRBJ1-1 | few | TRBV5-1 | TGCGCCAGCAGCTGGACAGGGGCTGGAAACACTGAAGCTTTCTTT | CASSWTGAGNTEAFF
TRBD1 | TRBJ2-7 | few | TRBV30 | TGTGCCTGGAGTGTGGGACAGGGTACCTACGAGCAGTACTTC | CAWSVGQGTYEQYF
NA | TRBJ2-5 | many | TRBV14 | TGTGCCAGCAGCCGGGCGACTCAAGAGACCCAGTACTTC | CASSRATQETQYF
NA | TRBJ2-5 | many | TRBV20-1 | TGCAGTGCTAGAGGGTATCCCTCGATCCAAGAGACCCAGTACTTC | CSARGYPSIQETQYF
NA | TRBJ1-1 | few | TRBV7-2 | TGTGCCAGCAGCTTATTGGCAGGCAGAGCTTTCTTT | CASSLLAGRAFF
NA | TRBJ2-1 | NA | TRBV24-1 | TGTGCCACCAGTGACCGCGCGCGGGACCTCAATGAGCAGTTCTTC | CATSDRARDLNEQFF
TRBD2 | TRBJ2-1 | many | TRBV7-2 | TGTGCCAGCAGCTTAGATTCTAGCGGACCCTACAATGAGCAGTTCTTC | CASSLDSSGPYNEQFF
NA | TRBJ2-3 | many | TRBV28 | TGTGCCAGCAGTGGACCCGACACAGATACGCAGTATTTT | CASSGPDTDTQYF
NA | TRBJ2-1 | few | TRBV5-6 | TGTGCCAGCAGCTCTAGCCGCGAGCAGTTCTTC | CASSSSREQFF
NA | TRBJ2-1 | NA | TRBV11-2 | TGTGCCAGTTGCTCCTACAATGAGCAGTTCTTC | CASCSYNEQFF
TRBD2 | TRBJ2-1 | many | TRBV25-1 | TGTGCCAGCTGTAGAGGACTAGCGGGACACAATGAGCAGTTCTTC | CASCRGLAGHNEQFF
NA | TRBJ2-1 | few | TRBV7-9 | TGTGCCAGCAGCTTAGGGGGGAGCAGGGGCTACAATGAGCAGTTCTTC | CASSLGGSRGYNEQFF
NA | TRBJ1-1 | NA | TRBV7-9 | TGTGCCAGCAGCTTACGGGCACAGGATACTGAAGCTTTCTTT | CASSLRAQDTEAFF
NA | TRBJ2-1 | many | TRBV5-1 | TGCGCCAGCGCCTCAAGTGGTCCCTACAATGAGCAGTTCTTC | CASASSGPYNEQFF
NA | TRBJ2-3 | many | TRBV5-6 | TGTGCCAGCAGATTAAGGGGCTGGGGCCAAGATACGCAGTATTTT | CASRLRGWGQDTQYF
TRBD2 | TRBJ2-5 | many | TRBV7-2 | TGTGCCAGCAGCCCAAGACTAGCGGAAGAGACCCAGTACTTC | CASSPRLAEETQYF
NA | TRBJ2-2 | many | TRBV12-3/TRBV12-4 | TGTGCCAGCAGTACGGGGCTAGCTCTGAACACCGGGGAGCTGTTTTTT | CASSTGLALNTGELFF
TRBD1 | TRBJ1-2 | NA | TRBV4-3 | TGCGCCAGCAGCCAAGTGACAGGGCAGGGAGGCTACACCTTC | CASSQVTGQGGYTF
NA | TRBJ2-7 | NA | TRBV12-3/TRBV12-4 | TGTGCCAGCAGGGGGGGACACCCCTACGAGCAGTACTTC | CASRGGHPYEQYF
TRBD2 | TRBJ2-2 | NA | TRBV18 | TGTGCCAGCTCAACAGGGAGCGGGAGAACCGGGGAGCTGTTTTTT | CASSTGSGRTGELFF
TRBD2 | TRBJ2-1 | many | TRBV27 | TGTGCCAGCACTAGCGGGAGGGCCTGGAATGAGCAGTTCTTC | CASTSGRAWNEQFF
NA | TRBJ1-2 | many | TRBV20-1 | TGCAGTGCTGATGCCACGGATGACTATGGCTACACCTTC | CSADATDDYGYTF
TRBD2 | TRBJ2-1 | NA | TRBV5-1 | TGCGCCAGCAGTTGGAGACTAGCGGGGGGCAATGAGCAGTTCTTC | CASSWRLAGGNEQFF
NA | TRBJ1-4 | few | TRBV4-1 | TGCGCCAGCAGCCAAGATGCAGGAACCCGGTATGAAAAACTGTTTTTT | CASSQDAGTRYEKLFF
TRBD2 | TRBJ2-1 | NA | TRBV2 | TGTGCCAGCAGTGAAGAGCCAAGCGGGAGTATCTACAATGAGCAGTTCTTC | CASSEEPSGSIYNEQFF
NA | TRBJ1-2 | few | TRBV28 | TGTGCCAGCACCGTTCCGGGAGGCTACACCTTC | CASTVPGGYTF
NA | TRBJ2-7 | many | TRBV27 | TGTGCCAGCAGTTTAATAGGGCGGGAACACTACGAGCAGTACTTC | CASSLIGREHYEQYF
TRBD1 | TRBJ2-7 | many | TRBV3-1 | TGTGCCAGCAGCCGCCTTATTTGGACAGGGAGAGGGTTTTACGAGCAGTACTTC | CASSRLIWTGRGFYEQYF